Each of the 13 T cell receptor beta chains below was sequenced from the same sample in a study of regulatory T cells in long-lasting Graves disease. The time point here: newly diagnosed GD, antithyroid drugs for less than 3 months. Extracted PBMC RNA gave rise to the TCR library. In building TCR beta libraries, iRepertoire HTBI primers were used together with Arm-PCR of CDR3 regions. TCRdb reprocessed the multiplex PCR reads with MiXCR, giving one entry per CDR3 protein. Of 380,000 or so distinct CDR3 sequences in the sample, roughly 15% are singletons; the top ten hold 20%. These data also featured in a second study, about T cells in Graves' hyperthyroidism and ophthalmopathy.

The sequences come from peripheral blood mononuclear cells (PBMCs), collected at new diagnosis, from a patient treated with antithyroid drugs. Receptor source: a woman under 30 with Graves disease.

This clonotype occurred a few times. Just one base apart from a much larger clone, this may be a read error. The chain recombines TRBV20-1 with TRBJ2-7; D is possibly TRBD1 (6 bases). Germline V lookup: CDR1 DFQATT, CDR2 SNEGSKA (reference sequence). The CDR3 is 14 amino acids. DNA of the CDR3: TGCAGTGCTGGAGATTACAGGGAGTCCTACGAGCAGTACTTC. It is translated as CSAGDYRESYEQYF.

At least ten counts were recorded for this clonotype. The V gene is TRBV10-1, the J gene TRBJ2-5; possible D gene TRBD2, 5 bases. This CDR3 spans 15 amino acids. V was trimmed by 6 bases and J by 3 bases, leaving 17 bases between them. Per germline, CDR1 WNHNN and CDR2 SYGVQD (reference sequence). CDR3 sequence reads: CASSPEGIPKETQYF. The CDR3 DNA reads TGCGCCAGCAGCCCCGAGGGAATACCCAAAGAGACCCAGTACTTC.

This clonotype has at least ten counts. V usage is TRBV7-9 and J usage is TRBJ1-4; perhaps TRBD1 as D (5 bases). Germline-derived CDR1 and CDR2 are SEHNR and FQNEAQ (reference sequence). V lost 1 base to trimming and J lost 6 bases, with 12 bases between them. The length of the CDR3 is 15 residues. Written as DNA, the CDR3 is TGTGCCAGCAGCTTAGGGTCCCTGGGGGATGAAAAACTGTTTTTT. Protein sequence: CASSLGSLGDEKLFF.

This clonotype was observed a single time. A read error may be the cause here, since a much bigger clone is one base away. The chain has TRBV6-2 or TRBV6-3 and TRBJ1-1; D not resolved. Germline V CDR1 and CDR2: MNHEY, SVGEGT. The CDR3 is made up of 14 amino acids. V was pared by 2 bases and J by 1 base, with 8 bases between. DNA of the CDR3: TGTGCCAGCAGTTACACGATGGAGAACACTGAAGCTTTCTTT. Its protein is CASSYTMENTEAFF.

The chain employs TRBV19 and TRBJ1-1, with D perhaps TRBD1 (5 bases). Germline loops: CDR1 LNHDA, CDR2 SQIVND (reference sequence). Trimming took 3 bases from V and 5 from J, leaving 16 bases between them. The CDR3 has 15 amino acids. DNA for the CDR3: TGTGCCAGTAGTATCCCCGCAGGGTCGGTGACTGAAGCTTTCTTT. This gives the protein CASSIPAGSVTEAFF.

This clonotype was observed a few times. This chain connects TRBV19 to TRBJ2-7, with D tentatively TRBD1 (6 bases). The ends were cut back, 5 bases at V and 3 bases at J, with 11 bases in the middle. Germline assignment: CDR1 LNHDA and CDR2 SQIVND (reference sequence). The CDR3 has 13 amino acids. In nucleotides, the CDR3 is TGTGCCAGTAGTGTCGGACAGATCTACGAGCAGTACTTC. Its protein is CASSVGQIYEQYF.

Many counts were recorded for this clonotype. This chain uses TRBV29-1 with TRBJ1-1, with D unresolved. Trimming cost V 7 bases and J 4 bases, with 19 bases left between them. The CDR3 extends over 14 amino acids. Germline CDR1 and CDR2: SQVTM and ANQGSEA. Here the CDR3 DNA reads TGCAGCGCAAAAATCCTTGAAAGAGGCACTGAAGCTTTCTTT. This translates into CSAKILERGTEAFF.

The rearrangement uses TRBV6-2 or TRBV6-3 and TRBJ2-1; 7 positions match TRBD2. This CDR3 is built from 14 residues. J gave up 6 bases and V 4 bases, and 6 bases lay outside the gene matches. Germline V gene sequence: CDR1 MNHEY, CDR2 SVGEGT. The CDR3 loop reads CASSLGGGTNEQFF. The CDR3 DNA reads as TGTGCCAGCAGTTTGGGGGGGGGGACCAATGAGCAGTTCTTC.

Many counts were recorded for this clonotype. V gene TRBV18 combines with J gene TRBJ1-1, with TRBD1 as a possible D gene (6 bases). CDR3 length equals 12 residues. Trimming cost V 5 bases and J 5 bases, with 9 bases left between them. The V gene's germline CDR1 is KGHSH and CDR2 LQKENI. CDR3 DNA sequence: TGTGCCAGCTCAGAACAGGGAACTGAAGCTTTCTTT. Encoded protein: CASSEQGTEAFF. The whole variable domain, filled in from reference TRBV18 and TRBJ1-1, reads NAGVMQNPRHLVRRRGQEARLRCSPMKGHSHVYWYRQLPEEGLKFMVYLQKENIIDESGMPKERFSAEFPKEGPSILRIQQVVRGDSAAYFCASSEQGTEAFFGQGTRLTVV.

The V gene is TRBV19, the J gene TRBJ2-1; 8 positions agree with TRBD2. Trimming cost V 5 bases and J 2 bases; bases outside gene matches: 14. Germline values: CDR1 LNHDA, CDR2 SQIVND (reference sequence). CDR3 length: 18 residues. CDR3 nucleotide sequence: TGTGCCAGTAGTCATAAGAGAATAGCGGGATTGCCCTACAATGAGCAGTTCTTC. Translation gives CASSHKRIAGLPYNEQFF.

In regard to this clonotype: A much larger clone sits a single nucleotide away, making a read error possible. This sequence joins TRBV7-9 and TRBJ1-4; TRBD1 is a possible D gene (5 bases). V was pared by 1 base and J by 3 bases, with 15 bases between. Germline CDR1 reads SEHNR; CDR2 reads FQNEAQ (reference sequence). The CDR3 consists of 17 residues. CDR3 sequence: CASSLGVARGSNEKLFF. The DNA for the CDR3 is TGTGCCAGCAGCTTAGGTGTTGCGAGGGGTTCTAATGAAAAACTGTTTTTT.

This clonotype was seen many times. Here the CDR3 DNA reads TGTGCCAGCAGCTTAGGCCCATGGGGGGGTGTGGATCAGCCCCAGCATTTT. Residues: CASSLGPWGGVDQPQHF. The chain has TRBV7-8 and TRBJ1-5; a weak D match, TRBD1 (5 bases). Germline lookup yields CDR1 SGHVS and CDR2 FQNEAQ. The CDR3 is 17 residues long. V lost 1 base to trimming and J lost 5 bases, with 18 bases between them.

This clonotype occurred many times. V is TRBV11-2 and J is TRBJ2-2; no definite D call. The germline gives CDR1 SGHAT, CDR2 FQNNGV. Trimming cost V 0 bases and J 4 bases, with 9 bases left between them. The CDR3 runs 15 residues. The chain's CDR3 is CASSLEGMATGELFF. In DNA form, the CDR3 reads TGTGCCAGCAGCTTAGAGGGGATGGCCACCGGGGAGCTGTTTTTT.